This passage covers 15 T cell receptor beta chains from one sample sequenced in a study of shared clonotypes between healthy human individuals. TCRdb's table, derived via immunoSEQ multiplex PCR, lists solely in-frame clones and lacks some. The sample has hundreds of thousands of clones; around 95% are singletons. Naivety among CD8 cells was defined by CD45RO negativity and positive CCR7 selection, thereby excluding terminally differentiated effector memory CD45RA+ cells. Sequencing used naive CD8+ T cells sorted from blood. Receptors originate from a woman in her twenties or thirties in good health.

The rearrangement joins TRBV10-3 to TRBJ2-1; maybe TRBD2 (6 bases). CDR1 and CDR2 (germline): ENHRY, SYGVKD. The CDR3 is 12 amino acids. Trimming removed 6 bases from V and 5 bases from J, with 8 bases in between. The CDR3 DNA reads TGTGCCATCAGGCGGGACCACAATGAGCAGTTCTTC. Amino acids: CAIRRDHNEQFF.

This chain links TRBV27 with TRBJ2-1; D is uncertain. CDR3 length equals 15 residues. Germline V CDR1 and CDR2: MNHEY, SMNVEV (reference sequence). The V and J ends lost 2 bases and 9 bases respectively, with 17 bases between them. The CDR3 coding sequence is TGTGCCAGCAGTTTAGTAGGAAGCGACCTCCTTGAGCAGTTCTTC. Encoded protein: CASSLVGSDLLEQFF.

The rearrangement links TRBV2 to TRBJ2-7; 11 positions match TRBD2. V lost 5 bases and J lost 5; bases outside the gene matches: 8. The CDR3 sequence is 15 residues long. Germline lookup yields CDR1 SNHLY and CDR2 FYNNEI. Written as DNA, the CDR3 is TGTGCCAGCAGTACTACTAGCGGGAGTATTAACGAGCAGTACTTC. Amino acid sequence: CASSTTSGSINEQYF.

V and J are TRBV27 and TRBJ2-7, with 8 bases lining up with TRBD2. In germline, CDR1 is MNHEY, CDR2 SMNVEV (reference sequence). The CDR3 contains 16 residues. Trimming at V came to 6 bases and at J to 2 bases, leaving 12 bases not matched to a gene. The CDR3 coding sequence is TGTGCCAGCAGACTACTAGTAGCGGGGTCCCCCTACGAGCAGTACTTC. Its translation: CASRLLVAGSPYEQYF.

This chain joins TRBV28 and TRBJ2-1; 9 positions match TRBD2. Trimming removed 8 bases from V and 10 bases from J; junction bases left unmatched: 15. Germline loops: CDR1 MDHEN, CDR2 SYDVKM. CDR3 length equals 15 residues. CDR3 nucleotides: TGTGCCAGCTTAGAAGGACTAGCGCTTTCATCCGAGCAGTTCTTC. It encodes CASLEGLALSSEQFF.

This chain connects TRBV28 to TRBJ2-1; D not certain. CDR1 MDHEN and CDR2 SYDVKM come from the germline V gene. CDR3 size: 16 residues. Trimming shortened V by 6 bases and J by 5 bases, and 20 bases separated the two germline ends. The CDR3 region is CASRPVAVVWDNEQFF. The CDR3 nucleotides read TGTGCCAGCAGACCCGTGGCGGTAGTTTGGGACAATGAGCAGTTCTTC.

The V gene is TRBV19, the J gene TRBJ2-5; possibly TRBD1 for D (6 bases). The CDR3 has 14 amino acids. In germline, CDR1 is LNHDA, CDR2 SQIVND (reference sequence). V lost 5 bases and J 2 bases, leaving 12 bases between the germline ends. In nucleotides, the CDR3 is TGTGCCAGTAGTCCTGGACAGAATCAAGAGACCCAGTACTTC. As protein: CASSPGQNQETQYF.

The chain couples TRBV7-2 to TRBJ2-2; D gene ambiguous. V was trimmed by 1 base and J by 3 bases, leaving 9 bases between them. Germline V lookup: CDR1 SGHTA, CDR2 FQGNSA. The CDR3 length is 15 residues. The CDR3 region has the DNA TGTGCCAGCAGCTTAGGTCAGTGGGACACCGGGGAGCTGTTTTTT. Encoded protein: CASSLGQWDTGELFF.

This clone came up once. The CDR3 DNA reads TGTGCCTGGAGTCTAGGGAGCGGGGGCGAGCAGTACTTC. It yields the protein CAWSLGSGGEQYF. V gene TRBV30 combines with J gene TRBJ2-7; 8 bases agree with TRBD2. The V gene end was trimmed by 2 bases and the J gene end by 6 bases; junction bases not matched to a gene: 6. The CDR3 is 13 residues long. Germline-derived CDR1 and CDR2 are GTSNPN and SVGIG (reference sequence).

V usage is TRBV19 and J usage is TRBJ1-3; D call uncertain. This CDR3 is 15 amino acids long. The germline V gene encodes CDR1 LNHDA and CDR2 SQIVND (reference sequence). V lost 7 bases to trimming and J lost 0 bases, with 13 bases between them. CDR3 amino acids: CASIPAANSGNTIYF. Here the CDR3 DNA reads TGTGCCAGTATTCCGGCAGCGAACTCTGGAAACACCATATATTTT.

A single count supports this clone. The rearrangement uses TRBV27 and TRBJ1-1; possibly TRBD1 for D (5 bases). Trimming left V 0 bases short and J 7 bases short, with 9 bases between. The CDR3 has 13 amino acids. Germline CDR1 MNHEY, CDR2 SMNVEV (reference sequence). The CDR3 DNA reads as TGTGCCAGCAGTTTATCCGCAGGGTATGAAGCTTTCTTT. It translates to CASSLSAGYEAFF.

This clone appeared once. The chain is built from TRBV9 and TRBJ1-1; the match to TRBD1 covers 8 bases. Germline V gives CDR1 SGDLS, CDR2 YYNGEE. Trimming cost V 4 bases and J 4 bases; bases outside gene matches: 6. The CDR3 has 14 amino acids. The chain's CDR3 is CASSPYRGITEAFF. CDR3 DNA sequence: TGTGCCAGCAGCCCCTACAGGGGGATCACTGAAGCTTTCTTT.

This sequence joins TRBV7-9 and TRBJ1-1; D is uncertain. The CDR3 covers 15 residues. Germline CDR1 is SEHNR and CDR2 is FQNEAQ (reference sequence). Trimming cost V 1 base and J 0 bases, with 9 bases left between them. CDR3 residues: CASSLDSHLNTEAFF. The CDR3 nucleotides read TGTGCCAGCAGCTTAGACAGTCATCTGAACACTGAAGCTTTCTTT.

J is TRBJ1-1 and V is TRBV15, with 7 bases that match TRBD1. Germline CDR1 reads LNHNV; CDR2 reads YYDKDF (reference sequence). The CDR3 is 16 amino acids. V was clipped by 8 bases and J by 3 bases; unmatched bases: 15. The CDR3 DNA reads TGTGCCACCGCAAGGTCCCGGGACAGAATTGACACTGAAGCTTTCTTT. Translation gives CATARSRDRIDTEAFF.

The chain carries TRBV2 and TRBJ2-1; 7 nucleotides match TRBD2. Germline V gives CDR1 SNHLY, CDR2 FYNNEI. The length of the CDR3 is 13 residues. The J segment lost 0 bases and the V segment lost 9 bases, leaving 2 bases of the junction unmatched. The DNA of the CDR3 is TGTGCCAGTTGGACTAGCTCCTACAATGAGCAGTTCTTC. Translated: CASWTSSYNEQFF.